This T cell receptor (beta chain) is drawn from a study of shared clonotypes between healthy human individuals. Naive CD8 isolation took CD45RO-negative cells positively selected for CCR7 and excluded terminally differentiated effector memory CD45RA+ cells. Caucasian adults residing in Nashville, Tennessee made up all the donors. In the authors' workflow: ImmunoSEQ supplied junction-only sequences lacking quality scores, so filtering was different. Some clones are missing from TCRdb's copy, which holds only in-frame ones; the method was immunoSEQ multiplex PCR. The V and J calls and clone size come from that table; D and trimming were worked out from the DNA. This table holds roughly 810,000 clones, just over 95% found once. General observations from the study: Owing to a small donor count, the genetic and exposure-history diversity represented was limited.

Concerning this clone: Its cognate antigen is unknown.

The TCR comes from a man aged 25-40 years in good health. The specimen sequenced was naive CD8+ T cells sorted from blood.

CDR3 in amino acids: CASTWGGGAYEQYF. CDR3 DNA: TGTGCCAGCACCTGGGGCGGGGGAGCCTACGAGCAGTACTTC. This chain links TRBV7-9 with TRBJ2-7; 7 bases are shared with TRBD2. Germline loops: CDR1 SEHNR, CDR2 FQNEAQ (reference sequence). This CDR3 has 14 residues. Trimming at V came to 7 bases and at J to 2 bases, leaving 8 bases not matched to a gene. Looking up the rest from reference TRBV7-9 and TRBJ2-7 gives the full variable domain: DTGVSQNPRHKITKRGQNVTFRCDPISEHNRLYWYRQTLGQGPEFLTYFQNEAQLEKSRLLSDRFSAERPKGSFSTLEIQRTEQGDSAMYLCASTWGGGAYEQYFGPGTRLTVT.